This paragraph covers one TCR beta chain sequence. Recovery meant two consecutive negative NP/OP PCR tests, professional clearance, or resolved symptoms. In germline, CDR1 is MNHEY, CDR2 SVGAGI. Trimming shortened V by 6 bases and J by 3 bases, and 10 bases separated the two germline ends. This CDR3 has 13 residues. The data stem from a study of blood T cell repertoires in COVID-19. Study information: The United States, Italy and Spain provided the acute and convalescent COVID-19 samples. PBMCs, B-cell-depleted T cells, or T cells were the source of the cDNA or gDNA that made up the material.

In the authors' workflow: Quantification of nucleated cells was approximated via reference gene primer amplification. Here immunoSEQ multiplex PCR was the method, and the copy in TCRdb shows in-frame clones only, minus some. V and J calls and clone size come straight from that table; D and trimming were deduced from the DNA. The table shows some 340,000 clones, with over 75% occurring only once. The chain couples TRBV6-5 to TRBJ2-3; possible D gene TRBD2, 7 bases. This receptor was taken from a woman aged 25-40 years who had recovered from COVID-19. The sample comprised PBMCs or T cells enriched from blood (not recorded which). The DNA for the CDR3 is TGTGCCAGCAGGGCGGGGGCGACAGATACGCAGTATTTT. This translates into CASRAGATDTQYF.